The T cell receptor (beta chain) described here comes from a study of blood T cell repertoires in COVID-19. Across the study: Sources were T cells, B-cell-depleted T cells, or PBMCs; the material itself was cDNA or gDNA.

The CDR3 totals 13 residues. Per the germline V gene, CDR1 is SGHDN and CDR2 is FVKESK. TCRdb's table, derived via immunoSEQ multiplex PCR, lists solely in-frame clones and lacks some. This sample has about 170,000 clones; 70% to 90% occur once, and the top ten carry less than 3%. A note on this clone: A read error may produce the germline difference seen at one junction end.

Followed over time, Seattle patients had been enrolled while infection was active. The V call is TRBV14, the J call TRBJ2-3, with 9 bases identical to TRBD2. The receptor's source is an elderly woman with COVID-19, enrolled during active disease. Material: peripheral blood. CDR3 sequence: CASSQDIGTSRDF. The CDR3 nucleotides read TGTGCCAGCAGCCAAGATATAGGGACTAGCCGGGATTTT.